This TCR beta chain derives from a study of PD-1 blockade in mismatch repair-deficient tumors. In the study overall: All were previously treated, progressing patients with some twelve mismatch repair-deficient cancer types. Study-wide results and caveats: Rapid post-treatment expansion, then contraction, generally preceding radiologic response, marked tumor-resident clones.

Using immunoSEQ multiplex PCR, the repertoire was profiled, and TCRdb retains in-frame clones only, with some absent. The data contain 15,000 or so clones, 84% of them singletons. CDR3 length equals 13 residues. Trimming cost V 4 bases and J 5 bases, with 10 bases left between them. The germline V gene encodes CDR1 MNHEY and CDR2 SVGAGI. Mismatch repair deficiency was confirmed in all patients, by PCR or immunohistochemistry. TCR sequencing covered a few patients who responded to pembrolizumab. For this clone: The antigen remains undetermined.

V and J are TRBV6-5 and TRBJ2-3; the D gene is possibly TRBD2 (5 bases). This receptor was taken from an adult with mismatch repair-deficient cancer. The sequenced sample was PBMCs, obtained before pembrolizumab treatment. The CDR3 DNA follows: TGTGCCAGCAGTTTCGCTGGAGGAGATACGCAGTATTTT. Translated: CASSFAGGDTQYF.